The next 29 T cell receptor beta chains were all read from a single sample in a study of beta chain features in type 1 diabetes (dated by TCRdb to 2016 to 2019). Library method: the immunoSEQ multiplex PCR assay. The High Capacity cDNA Reverse Transcription Kit was used to reverse transcribe all of the isolated RNA, meaning that expressed TCRB transcripts were what got sequenced. The table was pulled from immuneACCESS by TCRdb, which kept in-frame rearrangements only. Such tables lose some clones; where checked, under half of the loss comes from unresolved V genes, and the rest has no known cause. This sample lists some 200,000 clones; 16% were detected once. The ten most abundant clones make up 0.07% to 0.095% of the sample. Study-wide conclusions, independent of this receptor: Type 1 diabetes patients showed a moderate but significant shortening of TCRB CDR3 length in all four CD4+ subsets.

Which antigens these TCRs recognize remains unknown. Sample: naive CD4+ T cells from blood. This sample's cell subset or site label indicates: true naive CD4+ T cells. Every receptor here comes from a man aged 25-40 years with type 1 diabetes.

The chain links TRBV30 to TRBJ1-1; D gene unclear. The CDR3 has 13 residues. CDR1 and CDR2 from the germline V gene are GTSNPN and SVGIG (reference sequence). Trimming cost V 3 bases and J 5 bases, with 13 bases left between them. CDR3 nucleotide sequence: TGTGCCTGGAGAATGGCTGCGACTACTGAAGCTTTCTTT. It specifies CAWRMAATTEAFF.

For the CDR3, the DNA is TGTGCCAGCAGCTTGGGACAGGGGTTAGATACGCAGTATTTT. It is translated as CASSLGQGLDTQYF. The chain is built from TRBV7-9 and TRBJ2-3, with TRBD1 identical over 10 bases. CDR1 SEHNR and CDR2 FQNEAQ come from the germline V gene (reference sequence). The CDR3 runs 14 residues. After removal of 3 bases from V and 5 bases from J, the junction contained 2 bases not matched to a gene.

The chain uses TRBV21-1 and TRBJ2-1; TRBD1 is the table's D call and was not checked against the DNA. TRBV21-1 is a documented pseudogene. This CDR3 region has 15 residues. This CDR3 is CAFFSDVQGSNEQFF. The CDR3 DNA sequence: TGTGCCTTCTTTTCAGACGTCCAGGGATCCAATGAGCAGTTCTTC.

The sample holds a few counts of this clone. The CDR3: CASSQWVGNTGELFF. The CDR3 DNA sequence: TGTGCCAGCAGCCAGTGGGTAGGGAACACCGGGGAGCTGTTTTTT. V and J are TRBV14 and TRBJ2-2; D is unclear. V lost 3 bases and J lost 1, with 9 bases in between. The CDR3 sequence is 15 residues long. Germline loops: CDR1 SGHDN, CDR2 FVKESK.

This clone was recorded a few times. The chain couples TRBV19 to TRBJ2-1; 7 bases map to TRBD2. The V gene's germline CDR1 is LNHDA and CDR2 SQIVND (reference sequence). There are 16 residues in the CDR3. V shed 5 bases, J shed 0 bases, and the junction held 7 bases outside the gene matches. CDR3 DNA: TGTGCCAGTAGTTCGAGGACTAGGAACTCCTACAATGAGCAGTTCTTC. This encodes CASSSRTRNSYNEQFF.

V usage is TRBV6-6 and J usage is TRBJ2-5; 15 bases agree with TRBD2. This CDR3 region has 16 residues. The germline CDR1 and CDR2 sequences are MNHNY and SVGAGI (reference sequence). With V trimmed by 6 bases and J by 4 bases, 6 bases remained unmatched. As DNA, the CDR3 is TGTGCCAGCAGCGTACCGGGACTAGCGGGAGGAGAGACCCAGTACTTC. It codes for CASSVPGLAGGETQYF.

The V and J genes are TRBV30 and TRBJ2-7; D might be TRBD2 (6 bases). The V gene lost 3 bases and the J gene lost 9 bases, with 24 bases spanning the gap. This CDR3 spans 15 amino acids. Germline V lookup: CDR1 GTSNPN, CDR2 SVGIG (reference sequence). The chain's CDR3 is CAWRPRLDSLRGQYF. The CDR3 DNA reads TGTGCCTGGAGGCCTCGACTAGACTCCCTACGAGGGCAGTACTTC. Drawing the rest from reference TRBV30 and TRBJ2-7, the complete variable domain is SQTIHQWPATLVQPVGSPLSLECTVEGTSNPNLYWYRQAAGRGLQLLFYSVGIGQISSEVPQNLSASRPQDRQFILSSKKLLLSDSGFYLCAWRPRLDSLRGQYFGPGTRLTVT.

The gene calls are TRBV5-4 and TRBJ2-4; D remains ambiguous. Looked up from germline, CDR1 is SGHNT and CDR2 is YYREEE (reference sequence). Trimming took off 4 bases at V and 6 bases at J, with 11 bases between the two ends. The CDR3 loop spans 13 amino acids. In nucleotides, the CDR3 is TGTGCCAGCAGCGACCCGACCCGAAACATTCAGTACTTC. Residues: CASSDPTRNIQYF. The complete variable domain, with remaining parts taken from reference TRBV5-4 and TRBJ2-4, reads ETGVTQSPTHLIKTRGQQVTLRCSSQSGHNTVSWYQQALGQGPQFIFQYYREEENGRGNFPPRFSGLQFPNYSSELNVNALELDDSALYLCASSDPTRNIQYFGAGTRLSVL.

This rearrangement joins TRBV4-3 to TRBJ2-7, with 12 bases aligning to TRBD2. The CDR3 consists of 15 residues. Germline V lookup: CDR1 LGHNA, CDR2 YSLEER. After removal of 4 bases from V and 5 bases from J, the junction contained 6 bases not matched to a gene. The CDR3 here is CASSPRLAGVNEQYF. CDR3 DNA: TGCGCCAGCAGCCCTCGACTAGCGGGAGTTAACGAGCAGTACTTC.

Here the CDR3 reads CASSLFADPTGTHAYEQYF. In DNA, the CDR3 is TGTGCCAGCAGCTTATTCGCAGACCCCACCGGGACTCACGCCTACGAGCAGTACTTC. V and J are TRBV7-9 and TRBJ2-7; maybe TRBD2 (6 bases). The CDR3 runs 19 residues. The ends were cut back, 2 bases at V and 2 bases at J, with 25 bases in the middle. Germline V gives CDR1 SEHNR, CDR2 FQNEAQ (reference sequence).

This clone was counted between two and nine times. The V and J genes are TRBV7-2 and TRBJ2-3, with D uncertain. Germline V lookup: CDR1 SGHTA, CDR2 FQGNSA. With 5 bases removed from V and 1 base from J, the gap between germline ends came to 16 bases. The CDR3 is made up of 16 amino acids. CDR3 sequence (DNA): TGTGCCAGCAGCCCCGTTTCGGGCAGGCGCACAGATACGCAGTATTTT. This gives the protein CASSPVSGRRTDTQYF.

The V and J genes are TRBV7-2 and TRBJ2-5; 12 bases align to TRBD2. V lost 2 bases, J lost 7 bases, and 8 bases stayed unmatched. The CDR3 runs 16 residues. Germline assignment: CDR1 SGHTA and CDR2 FQGNSA. The CDR3 DNA sequence: TGTGCCAGCAGCTTAACTCTAGCGGGAGGGATCGGGACCCAGTACTTC. Translating it yields CASSLTLAGGIGTQYF.

The table lists this clone with a few counts. This chain links TRBV7-2 with TRBJ2-4; TRBD2 matches at 11 bases. Germline CDR1 and CDR2: SGHTA and FQGNSA. The CDR3 runs to 16 residues. The V segment lost 3 bases and the J segment 7 bases; nucleotides outside the gene matches: 8. This CDR3 is CASSFSLAGDLNIQYF. CDR3 DNA sequence: TGTGCCAGCAGCTTCTCACTAGCGGGAGATTTGAACATTCAGTACTTC.

Notes on this clone: The same CDR3 is also encoded by other DNA sequences in this sample. The J gene is TRBJ2-2, the V gene TRBV27; no clear D. CDR1 and CDR2 (germline): MNHEY, SMNVEV (reference sequence). Trimming left V 7 bases short and J 1 base short, with 1 base between. This CDR3 comprises 11 residues. The CDR3 reads CASKNTGELFF. The CDR3 DNA reads TGTGCCAGCAAGAACACCGGGGAGCTGTTTTTT.

This clone turned up a few times. The chain links TRBV4-1 to TRBJ2-1, with 10 bases that match TRBD2. The CDR3 is made up of 17 amino acids. The trim removed 0 bases at V and 0 bases at J, leaving 2 bases unmatched. Per germline, CDR1 MGHRA and CDR2 YSYEKL. CDR3 DNA sequence: TGCGCCAGCAGCCAAGATCCTAGCGGGAGCTCCTACAATGAGCAGTTCTTC. Amino acid sequence: CASSQDPSGSSYNEQFF.

The chain uses TRBV10-3 and TRBJ1-2, with D possibly being TRBD1 (6 bases). Germline loops: CDR1 ENHRY, CDR2 SYGVKD. The CDR3 has 12 amino acids. Trimming shortened V by 6 bases and J by 4 bases, and 9 bases separated the two germline ends. In DNA form, the CDR3 reads TGTGCCATCAGCGGGACACTCTATGGCTACACCTTC. The encoded protein is CAISGTLYGYTF.

This clone turned up a few times. At the DNA level, this CDR3 is encoded by other sequences in the same sample as well. The gene calls are TRBV7-9 and TRBJ2-5, with D uncertain. Trimming removed 3 bases at V and 2 bases at J, with 4 bases between. Per germline, CDR1 SEHNR and CDR2 FQNEAQ (reference sequence). This CDR3 has 12 amino acids. This CDR3 is CASSLGQETQYF. CDR3 bases: TGTGCCAGCAGCTTGGGACAAGAGACCCAGTACTTC. The full variable domain, its missing parts supplied by reference TRBV7-9 and TRBJ2-5, is DTGVSQNPRHKITKRGQNVTFRCDPISEHNRLYWYRQTLGQGPEFLTYFQNEAQLEKSRLLSDRFSAERPKGSFSTLEIQRTEQGDSAMYLCASSLGQETQYFGPGTRLLVL.

The V call is TRBV10-3, the J call TRBJ2-1; 12 positions match TRBD2. Trimming took 2 bases from V and 15 from J; bases not matched to a gene: 8. CDR1 is ENHRY, CDR2 SYGVKD, per germline. The CDR3 is 14 residues long. CDR3 sequence: CAISEASGRAPRFF. CDR3 in DNA: TGTGCCATCAGTGAGGCTAGCGGGAGGGCCCCTCGGTTCTTC.

The rearrangement joins TRBV28 to TRBJ2-7, with unresolved D. Per the germline V gene, CDR1 is MDHEN and CDR2 is SYDVKM. The CDR3 consists of 12 residues. V gave up 7 bases and J gave up 6 bases, with 13 bases separating them. The CDR3 nucleotides read TGTGCCAGCACCACCACCCGAAGCGAGCAGTACTTC. Protein sequence: CASTTTRSEQYF.

This sequence joins TRBV9 and TRBJ2-1; 7 bases map to TRBD2. The germline V gene has CDR1 SGDLS and CDR2 YYNGEE. V lost 0 bases to trimming and J lost 2 bases; unmatched junction nucleotides: 11. The CDR3 sequence is 18 residues long. The CDR3 here is CASSVGLRRDYAYNEQFF. Written as DNA, the CDR3 is TGTGCCAGCAGCGTAGGGTTGAGAAGGGACTACGCCTACAATGAGCAGTTCTTC.

The gene calls are TRBV29-1 and TRBJ1-5; D call uncertain. Trimming took off 6 bases at V and 3 bases at J, with 12 bases between the two ends. Germline V CDR1 and CDR2: SQVTM, ANQGSEA. The CDR3 totals 13 residues. The CDR3 region is CSVIDGVNQPQHF. The CDR3 DNA is TGCAGCGTCATTGACGGAGTCAATCAGCCCCAGCATTTT.

The V gene is TRBV28, the J gene TRBJ2-2; TRBD2 is a possible D gene (6 bases). The CDR3 totals 12 residues. Trimming removed 3 bases at V and 13 bases at J, with 12 bases between. Germline lookup yields CDR1 MDHEN and CDR2 SYDVKM. The CDR3 region is CASSFGSMGLFF. The CDR3, as DNA: TGTGCCAGCAGTTTCGGGAGCATGGGGCTGTTTTTT.

The CDR3 loop reads CATSRDSTERETQYF. CDR3 nucleotide sequence: TGTGCCACCAGCAGAGATTCCACAGAACGAGAGACCCAGTACTTC. J is TRBJ2-5 and V is TRBV15, with D hard to call. CDR3 size: 15 residues. Germline V lookup: CDR1 LNHNV, CDR2 YYDKDF (reference sequence). V shed 0 bases and J shed 4 bases, with 12 bases lying between them.

The chain joins TRBV29-1 to TRBJ2-3; 7 bases align to TRBD1. The CDR3 covers 11 residues. CDR1 SQVTM and CDR2 ANQGSEA come from the germline V gene. The V and J ends lost 5 bases and 6 bases, in that order; junction bases with no gene match: 2. The CDR3 loop is CSVPRGDTQYF. As DNA, the CDR3 is TGCAGCGTTCCCAGGGGGGATACGCAGTATTTT.

Concerning this clone: Relative to the germline gene, one junction end is altered; a read error may explain this. The chain uses TRBV2 and TRBJ1-4; D unresolved. Germline loops: CDR1 SNHLY, CDR2 FYNNEI. This CDR3 is 11 amino acids long. The DNA of the CDR3 is TGTGCCAGCAGTGAATCCCGCCGGGCTGAATTT. Translating it yields CASSESRRAEF.

The genes are TRBV10-2 and TRBJ1-4, with unresolved D. Per germline, CDR1 WSHSY and CDR2 SAAADI. Trimming stripped 4 bases from V and 8 bases from J, with 11 bases between. The CDR3 consists of 13 residues. The CDR3 sequence is CASSAREEEKLFF. CDR3 in DNA: TGCGCCAGCAGTGCGAGGGAGGAGGAAAAACTGTTTTTT.

This rearrangement joins TRBV6-4 to TRBJ1-1; perhaps TRBD1 as D (6 bases). Trimming took off 8 bases at V and 0 bases at J, with 19 bases between the two ends. The CDR3 is 16 residues long. CDR1 MRHNA and CDR2 SNTAGT come from the germline V gene. The CDR3 here is CASSSQGGLLNTEAFF. CDR3 coding DNA: TGTGCCAGCTCTTCTCAAGGGGGACTATTGAACACTGAAGCTTTCTTT.

This clone occurred a few times. The J gene is TRBJ1-5, the V gene TRBV4-2, with D possibly matching TRBD1 (6 bases). The CDR3 is 15 amino acids. Germline V gives CDR1 LGHNA, CDR2 YNFKEQ. Trimming left V 1 base short and J 4 bases short, with 11 bases between. The CDR3 region is CASSQGQGRNQPQHF. The CDR3 region has the DNA TGTGCCAGCAGCCAAGGGCAGGGGAGAAATCAGCCCCAGCATTTT.

The chain combines TRBV7-9 with TRBJ2-1; 11 bases are a match to TRBD1. Trimming at V came to 4 bases and at J to 0 bases, leaving 2 bases not matched to a gene. Germline values: CDR1 SEHNR, CDR2 FQNEAQ (reference sequence). This CDR3 region has 16 residues. In DNA, the CDR3 is TGTGCCAGCAGCTGGGACAGGGGGAGCTCCTACAATGAGCAGTTCTTC. Its translation is CASSWDRGSSYNEQFF.